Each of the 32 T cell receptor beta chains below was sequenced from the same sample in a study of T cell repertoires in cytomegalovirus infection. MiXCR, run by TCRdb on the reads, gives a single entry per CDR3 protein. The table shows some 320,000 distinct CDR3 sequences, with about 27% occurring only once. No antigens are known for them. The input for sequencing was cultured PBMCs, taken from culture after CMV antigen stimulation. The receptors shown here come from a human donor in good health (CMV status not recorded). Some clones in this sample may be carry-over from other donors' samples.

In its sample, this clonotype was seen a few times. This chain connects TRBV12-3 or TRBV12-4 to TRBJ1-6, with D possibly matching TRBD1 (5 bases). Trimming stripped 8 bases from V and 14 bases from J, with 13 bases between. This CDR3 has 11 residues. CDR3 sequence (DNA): TGTGCCAGCGCCAGGGCACGCACCCTCCACTTT. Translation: CASARARTLHF.

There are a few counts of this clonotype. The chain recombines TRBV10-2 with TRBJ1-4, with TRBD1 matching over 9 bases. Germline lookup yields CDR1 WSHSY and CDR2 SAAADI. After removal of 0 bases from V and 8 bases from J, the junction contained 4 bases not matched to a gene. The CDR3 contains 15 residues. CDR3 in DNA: TGCGCCAGCAGTGAGTCGACGGGACAGGGAGAAAAACTGTTTTTT. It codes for CASSESTGQGEKLFF.

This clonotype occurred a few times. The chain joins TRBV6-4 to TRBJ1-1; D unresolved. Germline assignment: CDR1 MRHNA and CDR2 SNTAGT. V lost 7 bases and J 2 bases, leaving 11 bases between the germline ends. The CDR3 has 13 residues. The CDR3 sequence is CASKDRANTEAFF. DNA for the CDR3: TGTGCCAGCAAGGACCGGGCCAACACTGAAGCTTTCTTT.

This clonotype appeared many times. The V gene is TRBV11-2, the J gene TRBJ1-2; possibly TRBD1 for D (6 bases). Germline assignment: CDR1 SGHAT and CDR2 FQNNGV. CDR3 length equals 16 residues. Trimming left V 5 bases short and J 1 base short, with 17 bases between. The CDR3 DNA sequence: TGTGCCAGCAGCCGGGGGACAACAAGCTTTAACTATGGCTACACCTTC. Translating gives CASSRGTTSFNYGYTF.

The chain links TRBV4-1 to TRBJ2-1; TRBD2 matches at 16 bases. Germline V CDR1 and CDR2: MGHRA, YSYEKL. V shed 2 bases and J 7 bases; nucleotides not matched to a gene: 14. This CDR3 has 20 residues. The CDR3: CASSQTWPGTSGGARNEQFF. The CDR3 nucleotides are TGCGCCAGCAGCCAAACCTGGCCTGGGACTAGCGGGGGGGCAAGGAATGAGCAGTTCTTC.

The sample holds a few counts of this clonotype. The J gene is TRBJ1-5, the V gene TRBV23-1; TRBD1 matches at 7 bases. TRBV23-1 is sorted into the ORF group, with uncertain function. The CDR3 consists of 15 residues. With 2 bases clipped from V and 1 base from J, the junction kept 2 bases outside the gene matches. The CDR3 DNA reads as TGCGCCAGCAGTCAACGACAGGGAAGCAATCAGCCCCAGCATTTT. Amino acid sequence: CASSQRQGSNQPQHF.

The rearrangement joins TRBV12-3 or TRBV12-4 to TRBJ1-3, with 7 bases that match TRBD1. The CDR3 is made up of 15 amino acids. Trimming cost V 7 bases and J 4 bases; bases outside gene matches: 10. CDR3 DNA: TGTGCCAGCACCGTCAGGGGGTACTCAGGAAACACCATATATTTT. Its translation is CASTVRGYSGNTIYF.

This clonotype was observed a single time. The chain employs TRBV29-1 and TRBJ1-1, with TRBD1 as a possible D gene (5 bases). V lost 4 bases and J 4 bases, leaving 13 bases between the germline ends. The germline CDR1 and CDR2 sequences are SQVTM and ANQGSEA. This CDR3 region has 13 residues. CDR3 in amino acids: CSVARGGGTEAFF. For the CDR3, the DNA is TGCAGCGTTGCGAGGGGCGGGGGCACTGAAGCTTTCTTT.

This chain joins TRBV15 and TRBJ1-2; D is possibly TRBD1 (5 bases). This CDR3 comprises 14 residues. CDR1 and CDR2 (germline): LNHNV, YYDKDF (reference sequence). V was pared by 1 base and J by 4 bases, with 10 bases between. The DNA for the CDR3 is TGTGCCACCAGCAGAGGGGGGGAAGGCTATGGCTACACCTTC. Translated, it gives CATSRGGEGYGYTF.

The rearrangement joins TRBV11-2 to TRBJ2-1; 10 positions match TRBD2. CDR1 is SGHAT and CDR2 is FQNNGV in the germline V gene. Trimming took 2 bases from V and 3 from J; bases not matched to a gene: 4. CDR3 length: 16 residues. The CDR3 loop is CASSLQGTSDYNEQFF. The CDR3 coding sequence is TGTGCCAGCAGCTTACAGGGGACTAGCGACTACAATGAGCAGTTCTTC.

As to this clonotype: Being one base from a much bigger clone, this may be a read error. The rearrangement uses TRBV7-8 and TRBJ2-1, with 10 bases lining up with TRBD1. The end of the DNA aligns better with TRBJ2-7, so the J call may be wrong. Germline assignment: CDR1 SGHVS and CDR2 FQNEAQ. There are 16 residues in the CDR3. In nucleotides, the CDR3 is TGTGCCAGCAGCTCGTCCCGGGACAGGGGCAGAAATCAGCAGTACTTC. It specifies CASSSSRDRGRNQQYF.

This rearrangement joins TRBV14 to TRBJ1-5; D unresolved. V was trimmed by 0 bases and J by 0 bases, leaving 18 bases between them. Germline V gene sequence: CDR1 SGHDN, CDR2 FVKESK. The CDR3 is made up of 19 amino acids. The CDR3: CASSQDGQVRASSNQPQHF. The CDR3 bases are TGTGCCAGCAGCCAAGATGGGCAGGTCCGTGCGAGTAGCAATCAGCCCCAGCATTTT.

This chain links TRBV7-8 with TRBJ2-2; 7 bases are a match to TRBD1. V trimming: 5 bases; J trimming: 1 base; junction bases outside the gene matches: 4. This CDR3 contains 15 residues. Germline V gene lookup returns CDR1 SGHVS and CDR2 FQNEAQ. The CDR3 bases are TGTGCCAGCAGCCCACAGGGGAGGAACACCGGGGAGCTGTTTTTT. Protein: CASSPQGRNTGELFF.

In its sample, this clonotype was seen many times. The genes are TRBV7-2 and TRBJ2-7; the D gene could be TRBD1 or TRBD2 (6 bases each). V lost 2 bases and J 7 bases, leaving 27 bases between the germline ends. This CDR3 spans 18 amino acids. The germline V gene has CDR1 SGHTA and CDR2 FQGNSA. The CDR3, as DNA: TGTGCCAGCAGCTTATCCCCCCTCTTGCGGGACACAAGGTGGGAGCAGTACTTC. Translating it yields CASSLSPLLRDTRWEQYF.

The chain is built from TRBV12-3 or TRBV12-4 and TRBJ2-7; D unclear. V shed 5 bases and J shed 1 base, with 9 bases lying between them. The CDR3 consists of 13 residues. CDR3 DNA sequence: TGTGCCAGCAGTCCGGACGTATCCTACGAGCAGTACTTC. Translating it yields CASSPDVSYEQYF.

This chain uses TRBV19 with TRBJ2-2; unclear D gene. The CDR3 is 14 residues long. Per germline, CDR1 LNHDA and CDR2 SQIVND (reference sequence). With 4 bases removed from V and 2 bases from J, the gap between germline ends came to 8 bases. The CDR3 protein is CASSNGPNTGELFF. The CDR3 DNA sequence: TGTGCCAGTAGTAACGGGCCTAACACCGGGGAGCTGTTTTTT. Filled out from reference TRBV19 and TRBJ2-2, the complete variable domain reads DGGITQSPKYLFRKEGQNVTLSCEQNLNHDAMYWYRQDPGQGLRLIYYSQIVNDFQKGDIAEGYSVSREKKESFPLTVTSAQKNPTAFYLCASSNGPNTGELFFGEGSRLTVL.

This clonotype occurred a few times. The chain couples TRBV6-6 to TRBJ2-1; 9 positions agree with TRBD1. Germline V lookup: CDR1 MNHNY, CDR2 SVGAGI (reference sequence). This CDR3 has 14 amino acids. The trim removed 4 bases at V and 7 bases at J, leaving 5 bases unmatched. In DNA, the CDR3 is TGTGCCAGCAGTTCCGGGACAGGGTCAAATGAGCAGTTCTTC. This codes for CASSSGTGSNEQFF.

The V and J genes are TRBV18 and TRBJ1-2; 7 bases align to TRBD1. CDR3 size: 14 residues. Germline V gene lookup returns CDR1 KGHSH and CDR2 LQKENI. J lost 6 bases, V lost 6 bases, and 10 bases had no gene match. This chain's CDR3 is CASSDSPGGDGYTF. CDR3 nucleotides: TGTGCCAGCTCCGATAGTCCAGGGGGAGATGGCTACACCTTC.

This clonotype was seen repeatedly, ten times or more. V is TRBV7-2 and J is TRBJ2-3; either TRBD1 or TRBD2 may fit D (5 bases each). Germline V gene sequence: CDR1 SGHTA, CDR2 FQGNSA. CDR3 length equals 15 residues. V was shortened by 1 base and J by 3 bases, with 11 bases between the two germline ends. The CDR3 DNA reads TGTGCCAGCAGCTTAGATGGGACCGGTACAGATACGCAGTATTTT. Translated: CASSLDGTGTDTQYF.

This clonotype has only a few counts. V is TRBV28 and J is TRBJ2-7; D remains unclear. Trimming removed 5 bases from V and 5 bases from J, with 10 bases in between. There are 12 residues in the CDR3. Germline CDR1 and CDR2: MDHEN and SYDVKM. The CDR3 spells CASSPVGNEQYF. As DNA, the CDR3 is TGTGCCAGCAGTCCTGTAGGCAACGAGCAGTACTTC.

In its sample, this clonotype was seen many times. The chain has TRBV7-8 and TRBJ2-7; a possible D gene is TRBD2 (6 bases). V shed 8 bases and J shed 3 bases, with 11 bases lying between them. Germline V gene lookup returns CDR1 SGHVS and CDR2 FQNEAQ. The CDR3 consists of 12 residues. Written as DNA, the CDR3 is TGTGCCAGCGGGCCGGACTACTACGAGCAGTACTTC. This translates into CASGPDYYEQYF. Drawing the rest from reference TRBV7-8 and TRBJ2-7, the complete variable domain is GAGVSQSPRYKVAKRGQDVALRCDPISGHVSLFWYQQALGQGPEFLTYFQNEAQLDKSGLPSDRFFAERPEGSVSTLKIQRTQQEDSAVYLCASGPDYYEQYFGPGTRLTVT.

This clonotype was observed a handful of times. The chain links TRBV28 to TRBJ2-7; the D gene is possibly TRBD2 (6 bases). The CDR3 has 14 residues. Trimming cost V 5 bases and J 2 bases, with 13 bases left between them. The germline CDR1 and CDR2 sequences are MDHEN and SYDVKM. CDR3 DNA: TGTGCCAGCAGTCTTGGGACTGCGGCCTACGAGCAGTACTTC. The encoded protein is CASSLGTAAYEQYF.

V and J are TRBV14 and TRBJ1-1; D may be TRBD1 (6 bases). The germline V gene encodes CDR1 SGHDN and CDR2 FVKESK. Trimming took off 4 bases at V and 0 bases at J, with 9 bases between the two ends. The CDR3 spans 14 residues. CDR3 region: CASSRRTVNTEAFF. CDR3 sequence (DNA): TGTGCCAGCAGCCGCAGGACAGTGAACACTGAAGCTTTCTTT.

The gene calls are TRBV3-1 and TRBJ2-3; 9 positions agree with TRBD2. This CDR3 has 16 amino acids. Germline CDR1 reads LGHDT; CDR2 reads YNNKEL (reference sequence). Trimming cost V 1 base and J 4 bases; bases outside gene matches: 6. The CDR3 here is CASSQVLAGTADTQYF. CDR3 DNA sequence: TGTGCCAGCAGCCAAGTTCTAGCGGGGACTGCAGATACGCAGTATTTT.

This CDR3 is CASSYRLGTSGGVSSYNEQFF. In nucleotides, the CDR3 is TGTGCCAGCAGTTATCGACTCGGGACTAGCGGGGGGGTTAGCTCCTACAATGAGCAGTTCTTC. The rearrangement joins TRBV6-2 or TRBV6-3 to TRBJ2-1, with 16 bases identical to TRBD2. Germline V gives CDR1 MNHEY, CDR2 SVGEGT. The CDR3 has 21 amino acids. Trimming cost V 3 bases and J 0 bases; bases outside gene matches: 11.

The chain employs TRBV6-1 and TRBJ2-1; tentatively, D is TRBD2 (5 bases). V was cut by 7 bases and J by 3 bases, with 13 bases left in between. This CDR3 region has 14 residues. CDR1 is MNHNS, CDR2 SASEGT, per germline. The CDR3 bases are TGTGCCAGCAAGGAGGTGGTCGGCTACAATGAGCAGTTCTTC. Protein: CASKEVVGYNEQFF.

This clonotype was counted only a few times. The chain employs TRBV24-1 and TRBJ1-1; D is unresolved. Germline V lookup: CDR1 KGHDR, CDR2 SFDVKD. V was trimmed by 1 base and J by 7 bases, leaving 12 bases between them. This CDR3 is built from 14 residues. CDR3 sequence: CATSDFGLVNEAFF. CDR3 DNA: TGTGCCACCAGTGATTTCGGCCTAGTGAATGAAGCTTTCTTT.

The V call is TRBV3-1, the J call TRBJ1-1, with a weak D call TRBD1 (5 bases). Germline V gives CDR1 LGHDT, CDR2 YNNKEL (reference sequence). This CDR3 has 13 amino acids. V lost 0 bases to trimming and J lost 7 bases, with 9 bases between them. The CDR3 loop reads CASSQERGLEAFF. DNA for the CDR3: TGTGCCAGCAGCCAAGAAAGGGGACTTGAAGCTTTCTTT.

CDR3: CASGTAYEQYF. DNA of the CDR3: TGTGCCAGCGGGACAGCTTACGAGCAGTACTTC. The gene calls are TRBV7-9 and TRBJ2-7; 7 nucleotides line up with TRBD1. From germline, CDR1 is SEHNR and CDR2 FQNEAQ (reference sequence). The CDR3 loop spans 11 amino acids. Trimming took 8 bases from V and 4 from J; bases not matched to a gene: 2.

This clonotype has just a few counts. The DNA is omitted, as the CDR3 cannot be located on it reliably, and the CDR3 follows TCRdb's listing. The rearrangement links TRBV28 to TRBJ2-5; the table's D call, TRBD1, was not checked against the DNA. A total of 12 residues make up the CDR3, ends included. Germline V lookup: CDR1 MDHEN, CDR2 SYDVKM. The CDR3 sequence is CASSWAPGSKYF.

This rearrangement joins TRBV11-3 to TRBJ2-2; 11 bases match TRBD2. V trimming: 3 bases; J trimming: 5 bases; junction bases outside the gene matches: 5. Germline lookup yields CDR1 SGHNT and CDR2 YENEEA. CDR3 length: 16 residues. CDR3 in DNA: TGTGCCAGCAGCTTCGGTAGCGGGAGGGATACCGGGGAGCTGTTTTTT. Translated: CASSFGSGRDTGELFF.

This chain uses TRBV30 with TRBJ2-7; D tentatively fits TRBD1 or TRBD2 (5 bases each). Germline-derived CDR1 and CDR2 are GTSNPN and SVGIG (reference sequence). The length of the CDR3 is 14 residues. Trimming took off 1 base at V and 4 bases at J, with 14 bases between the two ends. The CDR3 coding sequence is TGTGCCTGGAGTGCCGGGGCTGTTCCTTACGAGCAGTACTTC. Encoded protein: CAWSAGAVPYEQYF.